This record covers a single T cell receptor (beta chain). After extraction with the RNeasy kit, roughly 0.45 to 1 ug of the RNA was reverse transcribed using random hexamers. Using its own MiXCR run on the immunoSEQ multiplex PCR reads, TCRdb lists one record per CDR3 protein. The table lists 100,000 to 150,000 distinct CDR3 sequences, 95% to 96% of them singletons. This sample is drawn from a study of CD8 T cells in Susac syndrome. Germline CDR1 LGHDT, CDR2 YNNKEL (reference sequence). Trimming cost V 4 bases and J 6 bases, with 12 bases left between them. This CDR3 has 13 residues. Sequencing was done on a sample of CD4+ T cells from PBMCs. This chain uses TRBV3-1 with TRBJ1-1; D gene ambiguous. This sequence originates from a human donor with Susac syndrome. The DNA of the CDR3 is TGTGCCAGCAGCCCAGCCCTGGTTGCTGAAGCTTTCTTT. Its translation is CASSPALVAEAFF.